Listed below are T cell receptor beta chains from one sample, sequenced in a study of T cell responses to AZD1222 COVID-19 vaccine. The assay was immunoSEQ multiplex PCR, and TCRdb's table has in-frame clones only and misses some. The sample contains fewer than 200,000 clones, 92% of which appear only once. The starting material was peripheral blood, obtained on day 0 of MenACWY control vaccination. These receptors originate from an adult in good health. CDR3s include the opening cysteine and the closing phenylalanine or tryptophan.

j_gene | v_gene | CDR3aa
TRBJ1-2 | TRBV19 | CASSMSITRVYGYTF
TRBJ2-7 | TRBV6-5 | CASSYVQAGAEQYF
TRBJ2-5 | TRBV2 | CASMPEHLRALGETQYF
TRBJ2-1 | TRBV9 | CASSFGTAYNEQFF
TRBJ1-3 | TRBV2 | CASTADRSGNTIYF
TRBJ2-1 | TRBV19 | CASSLRTGVSNNEQFF
TRBJ1-2 | TRBV6-6 | CASSYSGSYGYTF
TRBJ1-1 | TRBV5-1 | CASSPLPTGSEAFF
TRBJ2-7 | TRBV3-1/TRBV3-2 | CASSQTWGASGTRYEQYF
TRBJ2-7 | TRBV6-2/TRBV6-3 | CASSWTSGPYEQYF
TRBJ1-2 | TRBV18 | CASSPSGYGYTF
TRBJ2-3 | TRBV7-8 | CASSSRTELYTQYF
TRBJ1-3 | TRBV19 | CASRGQGWRNTIYF
TRBJ2-2 | TRBV24-1 | CATSGRENTGELFF
TRBJ1-5 | TRBV19 | CASRSGQVIYQPQHF
TRBJ1-6 | TRBV2 | CAGSRGGSPLHF
TRBJ1-6 | TRBV7-8 | CASSLDTGGNSPLHF
TRBJ1-6 | TRBV27 | CASRISLHF
TRBJ1-1 | TRBV25-1 | CASSQHGGLSNTEAFF
TRBJ1-1 | TRBV27 | CASSLSRFNTEAFF
TRBJ1-4 | TRBV7-9 | CASSPPTKGGEKLFF
TRBJ1-6 | TRBV12-3/TRBV12-4 | CASSFGTSPLHF
TRBJ2-5 | TRBV29-1 | CSVLAGEETQYF
TRBJ2-4 | TRBV12-3/TRBV12-4 | CASNELNQNIQYF
TRBJ1-2 | TRBV27 | CASSWGPGQGTYGYTF
TRBJ2-3 | TRBV2 | CASSDFLAGVTDTQYF
TRBJ2-2 | TRBV10-3 | CAILNTGELFF
TRBJ2-7 | TRBV10-3 | CATHGGDPYEQYF
TRBJ2-1 | TRBV7-9 | CASSLAAGEQFF
TRBJ1-1 | TRBV7-9 | CASSLVLPNTEAFF
TRBJ1-1 | TRBV11-2 | CASSFDRSPNTEAFF
TRBJ1-1 | TRBV11-2 | CASSGGLTVDTEAFF
TRBJ1-1 | TRBV11-2 | CASSTLRQGWNTEAFF
TRBJ1-5 | TRBV19 | CASSLPGSGQPQHF
TRBJ2-1 | TRBV5-4 | CASSFPLGYGNNEQFF
TRBJ2-7 | TRBV5-4 | CASSSGYEQYF
TRBJ2-2 | TRBV12-2 | CASRLALAGVTGELFF
TRBJ1-1 | TRBV19 | CASGPLGEGGNTEAFF
TRBJ2-7 | TRBV27 | CASSEGGGPSSYEQYF
TRBJ2-1 | TRBV28 | CASSLRSGTGEQFF
TRBJ1-1 | TRBV6-2/TRBV6-3 | CASSSFGGNTEAFF
TRBJ2-1 | TRBV19 | CASTLGQNSYNEQFF
TRBJ1-1 | TRBV28 | CASSIPGTENTEAFF
TRBJ2-5 | TRBV9 | CASSVGYKLSETQYF
TRBJ2-1 | TRBV7-2 | CASSLTSSNEQFF
TRBJ2-1 | TRBV7-2 | CASSPRTEVYNEQFF
TRBJ2-2 | TRBV6-1 | CASSERLAGGSNTGELFF
TRBJ2-1 | TRBV28 | CASSSRSNDQFF
TRBJ2-7 | TRBV7-9 | CASSPPAGVYEQYF
TRBJ1-3 | TRBV27 | CASSLAPSYGNTIYF
TRBJ1-2 | TRBV6-5 | CASSYSRGANYGYTF
TRBJ1-1 | TRBV11-2 | CASRGRPNEAFF
TRBJ1-2 | TRBV29-1 | CSVENRGYGYTF
TRBJ2-1 | TRBV5-1 | CASSLSSGQNNEQFF
TRBJ2-1 | TRBV23-1 | CASSLEYNEQFF